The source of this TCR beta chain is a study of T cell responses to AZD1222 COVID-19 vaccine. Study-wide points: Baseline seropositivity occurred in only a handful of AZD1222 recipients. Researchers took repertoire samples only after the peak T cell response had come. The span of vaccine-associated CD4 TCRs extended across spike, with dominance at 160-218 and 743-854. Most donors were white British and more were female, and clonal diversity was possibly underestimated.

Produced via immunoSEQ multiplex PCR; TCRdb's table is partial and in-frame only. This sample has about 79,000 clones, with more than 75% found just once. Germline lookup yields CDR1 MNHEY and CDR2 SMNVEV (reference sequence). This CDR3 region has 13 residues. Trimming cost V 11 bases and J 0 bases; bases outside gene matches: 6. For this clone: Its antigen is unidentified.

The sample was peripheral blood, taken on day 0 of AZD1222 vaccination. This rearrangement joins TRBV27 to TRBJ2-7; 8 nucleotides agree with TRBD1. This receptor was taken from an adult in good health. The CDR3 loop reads CASRTGSSYEQYF. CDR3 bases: TGTGCCTCCAGGACAGGGAGCTCCTACGAGCAGTACTTC.